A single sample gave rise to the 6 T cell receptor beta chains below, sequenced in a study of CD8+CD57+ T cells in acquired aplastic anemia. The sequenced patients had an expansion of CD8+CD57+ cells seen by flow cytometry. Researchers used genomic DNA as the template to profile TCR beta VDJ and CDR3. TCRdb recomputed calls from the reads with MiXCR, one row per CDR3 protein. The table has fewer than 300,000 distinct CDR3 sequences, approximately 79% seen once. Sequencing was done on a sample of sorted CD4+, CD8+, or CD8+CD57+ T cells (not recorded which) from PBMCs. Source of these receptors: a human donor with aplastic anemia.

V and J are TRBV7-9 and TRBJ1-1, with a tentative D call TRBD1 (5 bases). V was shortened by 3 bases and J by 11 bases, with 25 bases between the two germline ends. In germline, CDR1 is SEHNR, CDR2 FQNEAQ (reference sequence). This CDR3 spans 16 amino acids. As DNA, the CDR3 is TGTGCCAGCAGCTTTCAAAGAAGCGGGGGGAACAATGAGGCTTTCTTT. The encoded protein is CASSFQRSGGNNEAFF.

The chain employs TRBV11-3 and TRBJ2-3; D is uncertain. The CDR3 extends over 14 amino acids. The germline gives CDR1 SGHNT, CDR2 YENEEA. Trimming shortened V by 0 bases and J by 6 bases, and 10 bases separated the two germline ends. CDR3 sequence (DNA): TGTGCCAGCAGCTTAGATGTGAGACCCGATACGCAGTATTTT. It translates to CASSLDVRPDTQYF.

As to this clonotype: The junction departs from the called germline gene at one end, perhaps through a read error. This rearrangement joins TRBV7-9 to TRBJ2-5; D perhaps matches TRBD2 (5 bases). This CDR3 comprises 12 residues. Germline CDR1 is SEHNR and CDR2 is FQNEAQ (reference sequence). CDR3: CAGQRAKETLYF. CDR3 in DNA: TGTGCCGGCCAGAGGGCTAAGGAGACCCTGTACTTC.

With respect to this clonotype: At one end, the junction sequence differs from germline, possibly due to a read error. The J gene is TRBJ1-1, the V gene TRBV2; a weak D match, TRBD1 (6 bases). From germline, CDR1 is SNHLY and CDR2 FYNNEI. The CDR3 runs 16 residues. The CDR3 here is CASGDTRIVLHTVALF. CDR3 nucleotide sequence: TGTGCCAGCGGGGACACTCGCATCGTCTTGCACACTGTTGCTCTCTTT.

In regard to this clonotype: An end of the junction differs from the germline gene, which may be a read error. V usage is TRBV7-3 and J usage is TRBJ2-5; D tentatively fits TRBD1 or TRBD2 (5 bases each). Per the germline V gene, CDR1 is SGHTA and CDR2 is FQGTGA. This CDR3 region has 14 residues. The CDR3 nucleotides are TGTGCCAGCAGCGCACAGGCGACCTGGGGAGAGACCCAGTTC. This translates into CASSAQATWGETQF.

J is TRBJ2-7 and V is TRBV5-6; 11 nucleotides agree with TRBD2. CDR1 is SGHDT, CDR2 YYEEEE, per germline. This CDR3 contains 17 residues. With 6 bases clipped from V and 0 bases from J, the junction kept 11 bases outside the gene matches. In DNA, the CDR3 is TGTGCCAGCACCTTACGGACTAGCGGGTCGAGCTCCTACGAGCAGTACTTC. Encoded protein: CASTLRTSGSSSYEQYF.